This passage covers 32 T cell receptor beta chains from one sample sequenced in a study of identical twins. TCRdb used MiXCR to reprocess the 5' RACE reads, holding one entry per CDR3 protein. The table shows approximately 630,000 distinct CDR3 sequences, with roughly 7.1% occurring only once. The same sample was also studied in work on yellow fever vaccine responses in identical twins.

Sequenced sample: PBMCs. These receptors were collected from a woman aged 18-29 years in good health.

The CDR3, as DNA: TGCAGTGCTCATACAGGGTCCCTAGCTGAAGCTTTCTTT. It translates to CSAHTGSLAEAFF. This chain links TRBV20-1 with TRBJ1-1, with D tentatively TRBD1 (6 bases). Trimming cost V 5 bases and J 6 bases, with 16 bases left between them. This CDR3 region has 13 residues. Germline CDR1 DFQATT, CDR2 SNEGSKA (reference sequence).

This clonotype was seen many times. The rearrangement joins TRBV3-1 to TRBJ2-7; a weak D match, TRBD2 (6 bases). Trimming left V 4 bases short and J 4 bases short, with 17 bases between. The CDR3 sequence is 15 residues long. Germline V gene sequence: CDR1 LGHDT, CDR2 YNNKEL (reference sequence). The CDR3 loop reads CASSPLTGVGYEQYF. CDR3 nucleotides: TGTGCCAGCAGCCCCCTGACGGGAGTGGGTTACGAGCAGTACTTC.

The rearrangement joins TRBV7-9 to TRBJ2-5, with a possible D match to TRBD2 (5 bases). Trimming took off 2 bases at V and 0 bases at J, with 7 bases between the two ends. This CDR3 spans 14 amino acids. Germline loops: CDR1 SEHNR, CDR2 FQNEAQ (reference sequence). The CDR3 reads CASSLLRDQETQYF. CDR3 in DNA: TGTGCCAGCAGCTTATTGCGGGACCAAGAGACCCAGTACTTC.

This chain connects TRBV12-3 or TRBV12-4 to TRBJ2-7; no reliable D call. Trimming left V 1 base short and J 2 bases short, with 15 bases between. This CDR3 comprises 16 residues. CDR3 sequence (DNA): TGTGCCAGCAGTTTAGGTCCGGGCCGCCAGCCCTACGAGCAGTACTTC. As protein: CASSLGPGRQPYEQYF.

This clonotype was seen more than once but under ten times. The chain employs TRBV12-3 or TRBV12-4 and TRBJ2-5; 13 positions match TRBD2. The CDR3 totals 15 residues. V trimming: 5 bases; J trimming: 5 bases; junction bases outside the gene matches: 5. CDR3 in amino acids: CASSPGTSGTETQYF. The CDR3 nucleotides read TGTGCCAGCAGTCCCGGGACTAGCGGGACGGAGACCCAGTACTTC.

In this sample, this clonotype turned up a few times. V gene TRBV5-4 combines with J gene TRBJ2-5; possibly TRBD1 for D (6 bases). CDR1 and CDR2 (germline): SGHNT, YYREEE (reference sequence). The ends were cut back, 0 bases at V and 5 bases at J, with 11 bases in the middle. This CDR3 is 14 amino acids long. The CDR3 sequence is CASSLVERGETQYF. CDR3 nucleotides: TGTGCCAGCAGCTTGGTGGAGAGGGGGGAGACCCAGTACTTC.

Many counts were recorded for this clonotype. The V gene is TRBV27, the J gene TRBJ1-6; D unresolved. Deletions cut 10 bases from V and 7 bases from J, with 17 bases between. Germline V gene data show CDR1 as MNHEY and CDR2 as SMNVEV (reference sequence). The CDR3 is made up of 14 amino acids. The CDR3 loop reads CATLTRLGNSPLHF. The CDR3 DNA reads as TGTGCCACCTTGACGCGGCTGGGGAATTCACCCCTCCACTTT.

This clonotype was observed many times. For the CDR3, the DNA is TGTGCCAGCAGTTTCGCGAGGGACAATCAGCCCCAGCATTTT. Its protein is CASSFARDNQPQHF. The chain uses TRBV12-3 or TRBV12-4 and TRBJ1-5; D not resolved. This CDR3 is 14 amino acids long. Trimming shortened V by 3 bases and J by 3 bases, and 9 bases separated the two germline ends.

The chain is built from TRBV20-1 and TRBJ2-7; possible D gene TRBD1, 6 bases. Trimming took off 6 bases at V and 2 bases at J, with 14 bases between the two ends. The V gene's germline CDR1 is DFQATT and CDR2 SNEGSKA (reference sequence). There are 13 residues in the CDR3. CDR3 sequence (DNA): TGCAGTGCCTCGACAGGTCCTGCCTACGAGCAGTACTTC. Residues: CSASTGPAYEQYF.

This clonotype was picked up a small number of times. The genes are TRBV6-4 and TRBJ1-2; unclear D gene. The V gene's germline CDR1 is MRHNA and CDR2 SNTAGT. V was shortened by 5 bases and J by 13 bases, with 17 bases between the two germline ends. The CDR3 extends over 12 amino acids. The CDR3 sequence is CASSHPRGPLTF. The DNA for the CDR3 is TGTGCCAGCAGTCACCCAAGAGGCCCACTCACCTTC.

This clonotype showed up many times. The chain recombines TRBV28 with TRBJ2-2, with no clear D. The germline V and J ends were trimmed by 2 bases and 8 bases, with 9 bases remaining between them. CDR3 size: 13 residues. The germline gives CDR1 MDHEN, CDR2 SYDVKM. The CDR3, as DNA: TGTGCCAGCAGTTTAGGCGACCCGGGGGAGCTGTTTTTT. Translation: CASSLGDPGELFF. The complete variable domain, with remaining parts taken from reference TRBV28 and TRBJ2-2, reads DVKVTQSSRYLVKRTGEKVFLECVQDMDHENMFWYRQDPGLGLRLIYFSYDVKMKEKGDIPEGYSVSREKKERFSLILESASTNQTSMYLCASSLGDPGELFFGEGSRLTVL.

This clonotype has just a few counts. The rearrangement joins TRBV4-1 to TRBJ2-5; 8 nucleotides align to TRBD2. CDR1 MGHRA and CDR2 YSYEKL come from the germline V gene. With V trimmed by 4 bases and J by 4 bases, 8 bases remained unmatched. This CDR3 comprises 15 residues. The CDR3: CASSLTPGGRETQYF. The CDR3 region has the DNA TGCGCCAGCAGCCTAACCCCGGGGGGGAGAGAGACCCAGTACTTC.

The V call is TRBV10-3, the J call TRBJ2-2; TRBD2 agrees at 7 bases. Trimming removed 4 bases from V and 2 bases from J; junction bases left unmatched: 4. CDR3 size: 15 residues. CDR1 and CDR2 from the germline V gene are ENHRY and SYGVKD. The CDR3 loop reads CAISAGGRNTGELFF. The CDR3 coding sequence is TGTGCCATCAGTGCGGGGGGACGAAACACCGGGGAGCTGTTTTTT.

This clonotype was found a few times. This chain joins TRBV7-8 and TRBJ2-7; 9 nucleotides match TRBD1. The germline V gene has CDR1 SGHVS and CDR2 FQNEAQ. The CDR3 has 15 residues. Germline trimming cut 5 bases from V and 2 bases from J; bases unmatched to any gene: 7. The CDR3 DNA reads TGTGCCAGCAGCCAAGGGACAGGGATTGCCTACGAGCAGTACGTC. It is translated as CASSQGTGIAYEQYV.

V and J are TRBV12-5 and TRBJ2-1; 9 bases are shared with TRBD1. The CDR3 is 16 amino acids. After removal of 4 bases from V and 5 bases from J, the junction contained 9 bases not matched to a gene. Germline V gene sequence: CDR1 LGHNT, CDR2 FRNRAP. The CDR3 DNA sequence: TGTGCTAGTGGTTCGACGGACAGGGGCCCCGACAATGAGCAGTTCTTC. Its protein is CASGSTDRGPDNEQFF.

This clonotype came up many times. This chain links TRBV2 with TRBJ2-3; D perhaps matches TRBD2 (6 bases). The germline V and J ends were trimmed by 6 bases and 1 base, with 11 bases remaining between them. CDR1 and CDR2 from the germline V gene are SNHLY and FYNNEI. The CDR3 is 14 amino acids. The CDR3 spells CASRLAEGTDTQYF. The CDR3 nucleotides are TGTGCCAGCAGACTAGCAGAGGGCACAGATACGCAGTATTTT.

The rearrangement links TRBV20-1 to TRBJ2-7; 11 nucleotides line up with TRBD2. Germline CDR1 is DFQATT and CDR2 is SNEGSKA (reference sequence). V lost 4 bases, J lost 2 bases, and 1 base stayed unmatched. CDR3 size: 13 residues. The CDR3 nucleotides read TGCAGTGCTACACTAGCGGGAGCCTACGAGCAGTACTTC. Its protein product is CSATLAGAYEQYF.

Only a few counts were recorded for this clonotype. CDR3 amino acids: CASSSSGLAGTKETQYF. The CDR3 DNA reads TGTGCCAGCAGTTCCTCGGGACTAGCGGGGACCAAAGAGACCCAGTACTTC. The chain couples TRBV27 to TRBJ2-5, with 13 bases aligning to TRBD2. The germline CDR1 and CDR2 sequences are MNHEY and SMNVEV (reference sequence). V was clipped by 4 bases and J by 3 bases; unmatched bases: 8. There are 17 residues in the CDR3.

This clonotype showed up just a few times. The CDR3 nucleotides are TGTGCCAGCCTCGTGGGGGGGTTGTCTGAAGCTTTCTTT. It codes for CASLVGGLSEAFF. This rearrangement joins TRBV28 to TRBJ1-1, with D perhaps matching TRBD1 (5 bases). Per germline, CDR1 MDHEN and CDR2 SYDVKM. There are 13 residues in the CDR3. V was shortened by 8 bases and J by 6 bases, with 16 bases between the two germline ends.

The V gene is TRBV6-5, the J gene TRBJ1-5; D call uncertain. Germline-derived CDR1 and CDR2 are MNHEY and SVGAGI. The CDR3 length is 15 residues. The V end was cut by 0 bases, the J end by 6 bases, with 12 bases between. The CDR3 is CASSYSRDPLQPQHF. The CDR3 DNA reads TGTGCCAGCAGTTACTCTAGGGATCCGCTTCAGCCCCAGCATTTT.

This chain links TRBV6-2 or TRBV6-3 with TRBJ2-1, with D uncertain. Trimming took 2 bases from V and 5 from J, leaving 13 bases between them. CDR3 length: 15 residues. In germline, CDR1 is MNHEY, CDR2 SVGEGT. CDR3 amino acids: CASSYPQSANNEQFF. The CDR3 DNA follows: TGTGCCAGCAGTTACCCCCAATCGGCCAACAATGAGCAGTTCTTC.

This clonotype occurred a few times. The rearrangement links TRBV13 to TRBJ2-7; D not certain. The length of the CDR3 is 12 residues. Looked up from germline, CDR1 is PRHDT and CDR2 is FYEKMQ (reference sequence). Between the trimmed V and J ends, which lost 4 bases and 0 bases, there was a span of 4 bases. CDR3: CASSYHSYEQYV. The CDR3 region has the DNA TGTGCCAGCAGCTACCACTCCTACGAGCAGTACGTC.

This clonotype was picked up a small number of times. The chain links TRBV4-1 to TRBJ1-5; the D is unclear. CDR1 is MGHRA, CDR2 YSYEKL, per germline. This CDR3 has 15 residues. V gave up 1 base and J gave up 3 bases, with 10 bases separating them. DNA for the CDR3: TGCGCCAGCAGCCAAGTGCGGGGAATCAATCAGCCCCAGCATTTT. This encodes CASSQVRGINQPQHF.

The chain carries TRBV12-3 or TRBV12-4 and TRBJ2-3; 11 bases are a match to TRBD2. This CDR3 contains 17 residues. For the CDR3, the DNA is TGTTCCAACCCTTCTAGTAGCGGGAGGGCCTTAACAGATACGCAGTATTTT. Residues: CSNPSSSGRALTDTQYF.

This CDR3 is CASSFVLAAHNEQFF. DNA of the CDR3: TGTGCCAGCAGTTTCGTTCTAGCGGCCCACAATGAGCAGTTCTTC. This sequence joins TRBV12-3 or TRBV12-4 and TRBJ2-1, with 7 bases identical to TRBD2. The CDR3 contains 15 residues. Losses at the gene ends were 3 bases for V and 5 bases for J; bases not matched to a gene: 7.

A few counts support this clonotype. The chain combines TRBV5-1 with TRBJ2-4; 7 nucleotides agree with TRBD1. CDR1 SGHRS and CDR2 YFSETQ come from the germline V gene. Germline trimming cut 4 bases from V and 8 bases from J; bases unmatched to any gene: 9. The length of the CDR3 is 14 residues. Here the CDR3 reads CASSPGQAGDIQYF. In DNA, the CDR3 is TGCGCCAGCAGCCCAGGACAGGCCGGAGACATTCAGTACTTC.

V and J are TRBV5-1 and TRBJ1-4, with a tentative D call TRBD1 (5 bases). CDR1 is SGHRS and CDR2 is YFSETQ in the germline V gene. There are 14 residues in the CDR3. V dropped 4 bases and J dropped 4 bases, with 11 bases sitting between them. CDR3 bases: TGCGCCAGCAGCGGGGGGACGGTTAATGAAAAACTGTTTTTT. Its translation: CASSGGTVNEKLFF.

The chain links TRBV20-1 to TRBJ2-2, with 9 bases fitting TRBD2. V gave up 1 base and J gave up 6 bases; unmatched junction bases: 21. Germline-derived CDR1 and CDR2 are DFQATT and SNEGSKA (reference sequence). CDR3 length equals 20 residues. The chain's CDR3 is CSARAPKGQGALAGPGELFF. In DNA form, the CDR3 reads TGCAGTGCTAGAGCCCCTAAGGGTCAGGGAGCGCTAGCGGGACCCGGGGAGCTGTTTTTT.

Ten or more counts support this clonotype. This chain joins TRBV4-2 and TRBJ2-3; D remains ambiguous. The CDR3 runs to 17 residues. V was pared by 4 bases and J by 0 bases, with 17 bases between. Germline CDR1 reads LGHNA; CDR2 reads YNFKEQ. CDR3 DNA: TGTGCCAGCAGCCCCATCGTCGACTTCGGCAGCACAGATACGCAGTATTTT. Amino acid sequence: CASSPIVDFGSTDTQYF.

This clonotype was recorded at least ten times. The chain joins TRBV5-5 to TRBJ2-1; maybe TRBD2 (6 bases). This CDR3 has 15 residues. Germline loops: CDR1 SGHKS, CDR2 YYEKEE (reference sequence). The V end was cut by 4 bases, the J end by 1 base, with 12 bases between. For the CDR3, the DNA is TGTGCCAGCAGCCGGGGCGGGGCTTCCTACAATGAGCAGTTCTTC. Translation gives CASSRGGASYNEQFF.

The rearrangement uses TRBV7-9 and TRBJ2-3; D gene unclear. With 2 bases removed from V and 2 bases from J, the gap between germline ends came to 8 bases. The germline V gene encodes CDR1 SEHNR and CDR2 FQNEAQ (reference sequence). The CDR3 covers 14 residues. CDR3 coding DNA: TGTGCCAGCAGCTTAACACAGACCACAGATACGCAGTATTTT. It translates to CASSLTQTTDTQYF.

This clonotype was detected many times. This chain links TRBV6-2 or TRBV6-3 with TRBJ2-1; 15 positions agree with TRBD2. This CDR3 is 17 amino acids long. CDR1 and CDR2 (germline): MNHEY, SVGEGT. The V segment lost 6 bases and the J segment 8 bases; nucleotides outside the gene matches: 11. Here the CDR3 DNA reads TGTGCCAGCAGGGGACTAGCGGGAGGATTAGCTGTCGATGAGCAGTTCTTC. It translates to CASRGLAGGLAVDEQFF.